Shown below are 5 T cell receptor beta chains from a single sample sequenced in a study of blood T cells in healthy people across ages. It was with a sample-barcoded 5' primer and a J-beta primer mix that a second PCR of roughly 7 to 12 cycles was run. TCRdb reanalysed the 5' RACE reads using MiXCR and keeps one entry per CDR3 protein. Here the sample spans approximately 880,000 distinct CDR3 sequences, about 48% being singletons. The sample taken for sequencing was blood. The receptors originated from a man aged 25-40 years in good health.

This clonotype was counted ten times or more. The genes are TRBV12-3 or TRBV12-4 and TRBJ2-3, with TRBD2 matching 8 bases. The J segment lost 5 bases and the V segment lost 6 bases, leaving 4 bases of the junction unmatched. The CDR3 spans 13 residues. CDR3 DNA: TGTGCCAGCAGCCGGGGGGGCAGAGATACGCAGTATTTT. This gives the protein CASSRGGRDTQYF.

The V and J genes are TRBV7-2 and TRBJ1-5; 8 bases are shared with TRBD1. V was pared by 5 bases and J by 7 bases, with 10 bases of the junction left unmatched. Germline values: CDR1 SGHTA, CDR2 FQGNSA. The CDR3 has 15 amino acids. The CDR3 coding sequence is TGTGCCAGCAGCACCTCCGGACAGGGCCCCCAGCCCCAGCATTTT. Its protein is CASSTSGQGPQPQHF. Using reference TRBV7-2 and TRBJ1-5 for the parts outside the CDR3, the full variable domain is GAGVSQSPSNKVTEKGKDVELRCDPISGHTALYWYRQSLGQGLEFLIYFQGNSAPDKSGLPSDRFSAERTGGSVSTLTIQRTQQEDSAVYLCASSTSGQGPQPQHFGDGTRLSIL.

The chain carries TRBV4-3 and TRBJ2-5; D possibly corresponds to TRBD1 (6 bases). Trimming shortened V by 0 bases and J by 4 bases, and 15 bases separated the two germline ends. Germline V CDR1 and CDR2: LGHNA, YSLEER. This CDR3 has 16 amino acids. The CDR3 coding sequence is TGCGCCAGCAGCCAAGACAGCCAGGGGAGTGGAGAGACCCAGTACTTC. Its protein product is CASSQDSQGSGETQYF.

The chain carries TRBV2 and TRBJ2-1; 10 bases are shared with TRBD2. Germline V gives CDR1 SNHLY, CDR2 FYNNEI. V was pared by 6 bases and J by 7 bases, with 6 bases of the junction left unmatched. This CDR3 spans 14 amino acids. The CDR3 spells CASSYSGGSNEQFF. In DNA, the CDR3 is TGTGCCAGCAGCTATAGCGGGGGGAGTAATGAGCAGTTCTTC.

A note on this clonotype: At one boundary the junction diverges from the germline segment, which might be a read error. The gene calls are TRBV4-2 and TRBJ2-5; 10 bases align to TRBD2. In germline, CDR1 is LGHNA, CDR2 YNFKEQ. This CDR3 is 19 amino acids long. Here the CDR3 DNA reads TGTGCCAGCAACCAAGACTCAAGCGGGGGGGCCCGTTTCCAAGAGACCCAGTACTTC. Its protein is CASNQDSSGGARFQETQYF.